Listed below are T cell receptor beta chains from one sample, sequenced in a study of blood T cells in healthy people across ages. A single record per CDR3 protein comes from TCRdb applying MiXCR to the 5' RACE reads. The sample lists 550,000 to 750,000 distinct CDR3 sequences; over 20% were seen once. Sequences were obtained from blood. All receptors come from a man in his 70s in good health. Both conserved end residues are part of each CDR3. The order of the fields is V gene, D gene, J gene, clone size, CDR3 protein, CDR3 DNA. The D gene is left open where the match is weak. Clone sizes are given selectively: once, few, many, or a class where the clone is expanded.

v_gene: TRBV13
d_gene: NA
j_gene: TRBJ2-1
abundance: once
CDR3aa: CASSLYPGVGNEQFF
CDR3nt: TGTGCCAGCAGCTTATATCCGGGAGTGGGCAATGAGCAGTTCTTC

v_gene: TRBV7-9
d_gene: NA
j_gene: TRBJ1-5
abundance: few
CDR3aa: CASSFGERNQPQHF
CDR3nt: TGTGCCAGCAGCTTCGGGGAGAGGAATCAGCCCCAGCATTTT

v_gene: TRBV28
d_gene: TRBD2
j_gene: TRBJ2-1
abundance: few
CDR3aa: CASSSMRVAGGGYNEQFF
CDR3nt: TGTGCCAGCAGCTCCATGCGGGTAGCGGGAGGTGGTTACAATGAGCAGTTCTTC

v_gene: TRBV5-1
d_gene: NA
j_gene: TRBJ2-1
abundance: NA
CDR3aa: CASSSGVGSTFYNEQFF
CDR3nt: TGCGCCAGCAGCTCTGGGGTGGGATCCACTTTTTACAATGAGCAGTTCTTC

v_gene: TRBV20-1
d_gene: NA
j_gene: TRBJ2-7
abundance: few
CDR3aa: CSARPRENLIEQYF
CDR3nt: TGCAGTGCCCGTCCCAGGGAGAACCTAATCGAGCAGTACTTC

v_gene: TRBV3-1
d_gene: NA
j_gene: TRBJ1-4
abundance: NA
CDR3aa: CASSQDLAATNEKLFF
CDR3nt: TGTGCCAGCAGCCAAGATCTGGCTGCAACTAATGAAAAACTGTTTTTT

v_gene: TRBV20-1
d_gene: TRBD2
j_gene: TRBJ2-7
abundance: many
CDR3aa: CSVIRGGRKSYEQYF
CDR3nt: TGCAGTGTCATCAGAGGCGGGAGGAAATCCTACGAGCAGTACTTC

v_gene: TRBV2
d_gene: NA
j_gene: TRBJ1-5
abundance: NA
CDR3aa: CASTSINQPQHF
CDR3nt: TGTGCCTCTACATCTATCAATCAGCCCCAGCATTTT

v_gene: TRBV29-1
d_gene: NA
j_gene: TRBJ2-7
abundance: NA
CDR3aa: CSVTQTGGAYEQYF
CDR3nt: TGCAGCGTTACCCAAACTGGGGGCGCGTACGAGCAGTACTTC

v_gene: TRBV28
d_gene: NA
j_gene: TRBJ2-2
abundance: NA
CDR3aa: CASYGTPNTGELFF
CDR3nt: TGTGCCAGTTACGGGACACCCAACACCGGGGAGCTGTTTTTT

v_gene: TRBV29-1
d_gene: TRBD2
j_gene: TRBJ2-1
abundance: NA
CDR3aa: CSVEGLAGGFYNEQFF
CDR3nt: TGCAGCGTTGAAGGTTTAGCGGGAGGTTTCTACAATGAGCAGTTCTTC

v_gene: TRBV29-1
d_gene: NA
j_gene: TRBJ2-2
abundance: NA
CDR3aa: CSVGLGTPTGELFF
CDR3nt: TGCAGCGTTGGTCTCGGGACGCCAACCGGGGAGCTGTTTTTT

v_gene: TRBV7-3
d_gene: NA
j_gene: TRBJ2-4
abundance: few
CDR3aa: CAGSLNWTKKVRPPKNIQYF
CDR3nt: TGTGCCGGCAGCTTAAATTGGACCAAAAAGGTCAGGCCACCCAAAAACATTCAGTACTTC

v_gene: TRBV19
d_gene: NA
j_gene: TRBJ2-7
abundance: NA
CDR3aa: CASRRTGDYEQYF
CDR3nt: TGTGCCAGTCGAAGGACGGGGGACTACGAGCAGTACTTC

v_gene: TRBV29-1
d_gene: NA
j_gene: TRBJ2-5
abundance: many
CDR3aa: CSVDPDSGETQYF
CDR3nt: TGCAGCGTTGATCCCGACTCGGGGGAGACCCAGTACTTC

v_gene: TRBV14
d_gene: NA
j_gene: TRBJ2-1
abundance: NA
CDR3aa: CASSPKGMRVTYNEQFF
CDR3nt: TGTGCCAGCAGCCCCAAAGGGATGCGGGTAACCTACAATGAGCAGTTCTTC

v_gene: TRBV11-2
d_gene: NA
j_gene: TRBJ2-5
abundance: NA
CDR3aa: CASTARETQYF
CDR3nt: TGTGCCAGCACCGCCCGAGAGACCCAGTACTTC

v_gene: TRBV18
d_gene: NA
j_gene: TRBJ2-1
abundance: few
CDR3aa: CASTPETKGEQFF
CDR3nt: TGTGCCAGCACACCCGAAACAAAAGGGGAGCAGTTCTTC

v_gene: TRBV7-9
d_gene: TRBD2
j_gene: TRBJ2-2
abundance: NA
CDR3aa: CASSPNSGRSGGELFF
CDR3nt: TGTGCCAGCAGCCCCAATAGCGGGAGATCCGGCGGGGAGCTGTTTTTT

v_gene: TRBV9
d_gene: NA
j_gene: TRBJ2-7
abundance: few
CDR3aa: CASSVSGQSYEQYF
CDR3nt: TGTGCCAGCAGCGTTTCTGGACAGTCCTACGAGCAGTACTTC

v_gene: TRBV12-3/TRBV12-4
d_gene: TRBD1
j_gene: TRBJ2-4
abundance: NA
CDR3aa: CASRTGGIGGKNIQYF
CDR3nt: TGTGCCAGCAGGACAGGGGGAATAGGTGGCAAAAACATTCAGTACTTC

v_gene: TRBV29-1
d_gene: NA
j_gene: TRBJ2-5
abundance: many
CDR3aa: CSVEDWKLRETQYF
CDR3nt: TGCAGCGTTGAAGATTGGAAGCTGAGGGAGACCCAGTACTTC

v_gene: TRBV6-5
d_gene: NA
j_gene: TRBJ2-1
abundance: NA
CDR3aa: CASSPWGSGNEQFF
CDR3nt: TGTGCCAGCAGCCCTTGGGGTAGCGGCAATGAGCAGTTCTTC

v_gene: TRBV20-1
d_gene: NA
j_gene: TRBJ2-3
abundance: NA
CDR3aa: CSASPPPPNTQYF
CDR3nt: TGTAGTGCTAGTCCTCCCCCACCTAATACGCAGTATTTT

v_gene: TRBV12-3/TRBV12-4
d_gene: NA
j_gene: TRBJ2-7
abundance: NA
CDR3aa: CASTSFDLGEQYF
CDR3nt: TGTGCCAGCACCTCCTTCGACCTCGGCGAGCAGTACTTC

v_gene: TRBV7-7
d_gene: TRBD1
j_gene: TRBJ2-1
abundance: few
CDR3aa: CASSLGTGGHNEQFF
CDR3nt: TGTGCTAGCAGCTTAGGGACAGGGGGCCACAATGAGCAGTTCTTC

v_gene: TRBV27
d_gene: NA
j_gene: TRBJ2-3
abundance: NA
CDR3aa: CASILRTVF
CDR3nt: TGTGCCAGCATCCTAAGGACTGTTTTT

v_gene: TRBV21-1
d_gene: NA
j_gene: TRBJ1-1
abundance: few
CDR3aa: CASSNSGTEAFF
CDR3nt: TGTGCCAGCAGCAATAGTGGAACTGAAGCTTTCTTT

v_gene: TRBV4-3
d_gene: TRBD1
j_gene: TRBJ2-7
abundance: many
CDR3aa: CASSQQRDRDRQYF
CDR3nt: TGCGCCAGCAGCCAGCAAAGAGACCGGGACAGGCAGTACTTC

v_gene: TRBV4-3
d_gene: TRBD1
j_gene: TRBJ1-4
abundance: few
CDR3aa: CASSYRQGAAEKLFF
CDR3nt: TGCGCCAGCAGCTACCGACAGGGGGCGGCTGAAAAACTGTTTTTT

v_gene: TRBV4-1
d_gene: TRBD2
j_gene: TRBJ2-7
abundance: NA
CDR3aa: CASSQVAGDASSSYEQYF
CDR3nt: TGCGCCAGCAGCCAAGTTGCGGGGGACGCCTCGAGCTCCTACGAGCAGTACTTC

v_gene: TRBV20-1
d_gene: NA
j_gene: TRBJ2-5
abundance: NA
CDR3aa: CSARGGTVYQETQYF
CDR3nt: TGCAGTGCTAGAGGCGGGACGGTGTACCAAGAGACCCAGTACTTC

v_gene: TRBV20-1
d_gene: TRBD2
j_gene: TRBJ2-1
abundance: NA
CDR3aa: CSARDSSGSSYNEQFF
CDR3nt: TGCAGTGCTAGAGATTCTAGCGGGAGTTCGTACAATGAGCAGTTCTTC

v_gene: TRBV29-1
d_gene: NA
j_gene: TRBJ2-4
abundance: NA
CDR3aa: CSVEYSGEKYF
CDR3nt: TGCAGCGTTGAGTACTCTGGGGAGAAGTACTTC

v_gene: TRBV5-1
d_gene: TRBD2
j_gene: TRBJ2-1
abundance: few
CDR3aa: CASSSGLATNEQFF
CDR3nt: TGCGCCAGCAGTTCCGGACTAGCGACCAATGAGCAGTTCTTC

v_gene: TRBV9
d_gene: TRBD2
j_gene: TRBJ2-1
abundance: few
CDR3aa: CASSVGLAGTGQFF
CDR3nt: TGTGCCAGCAGCGTAGGACTAGCGGGAACTGGGCAGTTCTTC

v_gene: TRBV7-9
d_gene: TRBD1
j_gene: TRBJ2-4
abundance: many
CDR3aa: CASLSDRDSQNIQYF
CDR3nt: TGTGCCAGCCTATCCGACCGGGACAGCCAAAACATTCAGTACTTC

v_gene: TRBV12-3/TRBV12-4
d_gene: NA
j_gene: TRBJ1-3
abundance: few
CDR3aa: CASSPGPLPGNTIYF
CDR3nt: TGTGCCAGCAGTCCGGGCCCTCTTCCTGGAAACACCATATATTTT

v_gene: TRBV7-2
d_gene: NA
j_gene: TRBJ2-3
abundance: NA
CDR3aa: CASSPPRRPTTDTQYF
CDR3nt: TGTGCCAGCAGCCCTCCACGACGGCCAACCACAGATACGCAGTATTTT

v_gene: TRBV4-1
d_gene: NA
j_gene: TRBJ2-4
abundance: few
CDR3aa: CASSQEGLLAKNIQYF
CDR3nt: TGCGCCAGCAGCCAAGAAGGTCTTCTAGCCAAAAACATTCAGTACTTC

v_gene: TRBV4-3
d_gene: NA
j_gene: TRBJ2-7
abundance: many
CDR3aa: CASSQPPGGYSYEQYF
CDR3nt: TGCGCCAGCAGCCAACCACCGGGCGGTTACTCCTACGAGCAGTACTTC